This TCR beta chain was obtained from a study of tumor and adjacent non-tumor tissue in lung cancer. For the study at large: There were fewer than 15 adenocarcinoma, 2 squamous cell carcinoma and 1 small cell lung cancer cases.

TCRbeta libraries were built with three rounds of nested PCR, modified from ARM-PCR. Each CDR3 protein is one row after TCRdb ran MiXCR on the multiplex PCR reads. The sample has about 93,000 distinct CDR3 sequences; about 67% are singletons. The CDR3 covers 14 residues. Germline loops: CDR1 SGDLS, CDR2 YYNGEE. The germline V and J ends were trimmed by 2 bases and 2 bases, with 10 bases remaining between them. This clonotype was found a few times. This sample's RNA came from whole unsorted tissue. Newly diagnosed lung cancer patients had thoracic surgery in China, August–November 2014, without prior chemotherapy.

This TCR came from a man in his sixties with non-small cell lung cancer. This chain joins TRBV9 and TRBJ2-5; D remains ambiguous. Source material: lung tumor tissue. CDR3 region: CASSVDLGQETQYF. CDR3 DNA: TGTGCCAGCAGCGTCGATTTGGGGCAAGAGACCCAGTACTTC.